These T cell receptor beta chains were read from a single sample in a study of T cells in Graves' hyperthyroidism and ophthalmopathy. TCRdb passed the multiplex PCR reads through MiXCR, listing each CDR3 protein once. Among 400,000 to 550,000 distinct CDR3 sequences listed, roughly a quarter were seen once. Material: blood. These receptors originate from a woman between 25 and 40 years old with Graves' ophthalmopathy. Each CDR3 is given with its conserved first and last residue. The D gene is left open where the match is weak. A clone size is listed for some rows: how often the clone was seen (once, few, many), or a class if it is expanded.

V gene	D gene	J gene	clone size	CDR3 DNA	CDR3 protein
TRBV28	TRBD1	TRBJ2-5	.	TGTGCCAGCAGCGCCCAGGGGGCCAGGGAGACCCAGTACTTC	CASSAQGARETQYF
TRBV7-9	.	TRBJ2-5	few	TGTGCCAGCAGCTTAGGAGGGGCGACAGATCAAGAGACCCAGTACTTC	CASSLGGATDQETQYF
TRBV27	TRBD1	TRBJ1-1	.	TGTGCCAGCACCACAGGGGGGGACACTGAAGCTTTCTTT	CASTTGGDTEAFF
TRBV12-3/TRBV12-4	TRBD1	TRBJ1-5	many	TGTGCCAGCACTCTGACAGGGGGCCTGAATCAGCCCCAGCATTTT	CASTLTGGLNQPQHF
TRBV4-2	.	TRBJ2-2	.	TGTGTCAGCAGCCAAGAAACAGGGAACACCGGGGAGCTGTTTTTT	CVSSQETGNTGELFF
TRBV18	.	TRBJ2-5	many	TGTGCCAGCTCACCAGTAAGGACTCAAGAGACCCAGTACTTC	CASSPVRTQETQYF
TRBV4-3	TRBD1	TRBJ1-2	many	TGCGCCAGCAGCCAAGAAAGAACCCAGGGGGCTCTGAGCTACACCTTC	CASSQERTQGALSYTF
TRBV6-1	.	TRBJ2-7	.	TGTGCCAGCAGTGTTTTAGCGGAAAACTACGAGCAGTACTTC	CASSVLAENYEQYF
TRBV4-1	.	TRBJ1-2	few	TGCGCCAGCAGCCAAGCAAGCGCCAGAGGGCGGGGGGGATACTATGGCTACACCTTC	CASSQASARGRGGYYGYTF
TRBV13	TRBD1	TRBJ1-1	.	TGTGCCAGCAGCTTAGGGGACAGGAGGAACACTGAAGCTTTCTTT	CASSLGDRRNTEAFF
TRBV6-1	TRBD1	TRBJ2-7	.	TGTGCCAGCAATGAGGACAGGGGGCGAGGCTACGAGCAGTACTTC	CASNEDRGRGYEQYF
TRBV5-1	.	TRBJ1-6	many	TGCGCCAGCAGCTTCGATAGCTCCTATAATTCACCCCTCCACTTT	CASSFDSSYNSPLHF
TRBV4-3	.	TRBJ1-3	few	TGCGCCAGCAGCCAAGATCTACGGGGCCCTGGAAACACCATATATTTT	CASSQDLRGPGNTIYF
TRBV25-1	.	TRBJ1-2	many	TGTGCCAGCAGTGAAATCGGGGGGTTTAACTATGGCTACACCTTC	CASSEIGGFNYGYTF
TRBV4-2	TRBD2	TRBJ2-7	many	TGTGCCAGCAGCCAAGTGGCTAGCGGGGCGTTTTACGAGCAGTACTTC	CASSQVASGAFYEQYF
TRBV7-2	TRBD2	TRBJ2-7	many	TGTGCCAGCAGCCCCCAGTCTGGACTAGCGGGTTCCTACGAGCAGTACTTC	CASSPQSGLAGSYEQYF
TRBV6-2/TRBV6-3	.	TRBJ2-7	many	TGTGCCAGCAGTTACTTCGAACCCTACGAGCAGTACTTC	CASSYFEPYEQYF
TRBV4-2	.	TRBJ1-1	few	TGTGCCAGCAGCCAAGACCCACTTTGGGTGATTACTGAAGCTTTCTTT	CASSQDPLWVITEAFF
TRBV6-2/TRBV6-3	.	TRBJ1-5	.	TGTGCCAGCAGTTTAACGGGGGAGCATCAGCCCCAGCATTTT	CASSLTGEHQPQHF
TRBV20-1	.	TRBJ2-7	many	TGCAGTGCTCGCAGGCAGGCGACCTACGAGCAGTACTTC	CSARRQATYEQYF
TRBV5-5	.	TRBJ1-2	.	TGTGCCAGCAGCTTGGCCGCCAGGGCTAACTATGGCTACACCTTC	CASSLAARANYGYTF
TRBV6-2/TRBV6-3	.	TRBJ1-2	many	TGTGCCAGCACAACTAACTATGGCTACACCTTC	CASTTNYGYTF
TRBV28	.	TRBJ2-7	.	TGTGCCAGCAGTTTATTGCCTGATGGTTCCTACGAGCAGTACTTC	CASSLLPDGSYEQYF
TRBV15	.	TRBJ1-2	many	TGTGCCACCAGCAGAGATTACGACAGAACTAACTATGGCTACACCTTC	CATSRDYDRTNYGYTF
TRBV12-3/TRBV12-4	TRBD1	TRBJ2-7	.	TGTGCCAGCAGTTCATTAAACAGGGACAGGGAAGCCTACGAGCAGTACTTC	CASSSLNRDREAYEQYF
TRBV6-1	.	TRBJ1-5	.	TGTGCCAGCAGTGAAGGCAGCATAACAATCAATCAGCCCCAGCATTTT	CASSEGSITINQPQHF
TRBV12-3/TRBV12-4	TRBD1	TRBJ1-5	.	TGTGCCAGCACCCCGACAGGGGGGCATCAGCCCCAGCATTTT	CASTPTGGHQPQHF
TRBV7-2	.	TRBJ2-7	.	TGTGCCAGCAGCCGCTGGGCAGGCCCCTACGAGCAGTACTTC	CASSRWAGPYEQYF
TRBV7-8	.	TRBJ2-2	many	TGTGCCAGCAGCATCGGGGACGGCACCGGGGAGCTGTTTTTT	CASSIGDGTGELFF
TRBV6-5	TRBD1	TRBJ1-2	few	TGTGCCAGCAGTTACTCAAGACAGGGAAATGGCTACACCTTC	CASSYSRQGNGYTF
TRBV12-3/TRBV12-4	.	TRBJ2-5	once	TGTGCTAGCAGTTTAGTATTCACAGGGTATTGGGAGACCCAGTACTTC	CASSLVFTGYWETQYF
TRBV11-1	TRBD1	TRBJ2-5	.	TGTGCCAGCAGCTATGCCGGGACAGGGCGTACAGAGACCCAGTACTTC	CASSYAGTGRTETQYF
TRBV29-1	.	TRBJ2-7	many	TGCAGCGTTATCAACAGGGCGAGGGGGGAGCAGTACTTC	CSVINRARGEQYF
TRBV6-5	.	TRBJ1-2	many	TGTGCCAGCAGTTACTCGGGGGTGGAGTGGGGCTACACCTTC	CASSYSGVEWGYTF
TRBV7-2	TRBD1	TRBJ2-7	many	TGTGCCAGCAGCTATAACCGGGACAGACCCTACGAGCAGTACTTC	CASSYNRDRPYEQYF
TRBV20-1	TRBD2	TRBJ2-7	.	TGCAGTGCTAGAGGAATTTCCGGGACTAGCGGATACGAGCAGTACTTC	CSARGISGTSGYEQYF
TRBV6-5	.	TRBJ2-2	many	TGTGCCAGCAGTTTGGGCGGGGAGTACACCGGGGAGCTGTTTTTT	CASSLGGEYTGELFF
TRBV10-3	.	TRBJ2-7	.	TGTGCCATCAGTGCGTCTGACGAGCAGTACTTC	CAISASDEQYF
TRBV11-1	TRBD1	TRBJ2-7	.	TGTGCCAGCAGCTTAGCTGGGCACCAGACAGGGCTCCACGAGCAGTACTTC	CASSLAGHQTGLHEQYF
TRBV6-1	.	TRBJ2-5	.	TGTGCCAGCAGGGACATAGTGGGGACCCAGTACTTC	CASRDIVGTQYF
TRBV27	.	TRBJ2-5	.	TGTGCCAGCAGTTCGTGGAACCAAGAGACCCAGTACTTC	CASSSWNQETQYF
TRBV6-2/TRBV6-3	.	TRBJ2-7	many	TGTGCCAGCAGCTCGAACCCTTACTACGAGCAGTACTTC	CASSSNPYYEQYF
TRBV6-5	.	TRBJ1-1	.	TGTGCCAGCAGTTACGAGCCCGCTATGAACACTGAAGCTTTCTTT	CASSYEPAMNTEAFF
TRBV7-9	TRBD2	TRBJ2-3	many	TGTGCCAGCAGCTTAGAGACCGGGACTAGCCCGTATTTT	CASSLETGTSPYF
TRBV7-3	TRBD1	TRBJ2-5	many	TGTGCCAGCAGCTTAACCGGACAGGCCGGGGAGACCCAGTACTTC	CASSLTGQAGETQYF
TRBV5-1	.	TRBJ2-5	many	TGCGCCAGCAGCGTCGAGGGGGAGACCCAGTACTTC	CASSVEGETQYF
TRBV28	.	TRBJ2-2	.	TGTGCCAGCAGTTTCGGCCGATTCACCGGGGAGCTGTTTTTT	CASSFGRFTGELFF
TRBV20-1	.	TRBJ1-1	many	TGCAGTGCCTCAGGAGGTACTCCTTTGAACACTGAAGCTTTCTTT	CSASGGTPLNTEAFF